This T cell receptor (beta chain) was obtained from a study of T cells in Graves' hyperthyroidism and ophthalmopathy (dated by TCRdb to about 2019). Notes on the research overall: Peripheral blood samples were taken at initial diagnosis, before any treatment was given. To identify TCR V-J signatures that set the groups apart, the researchers used a discovery cohort of more than 95 patients, made up of 40 to 45 with Graves' ophthalmopathy and about 55 with stable Graves' hyperthyroidism. After blood sampling, hyperthyroidism patients were treated with methimazole at a starting dose of 30 mg daily, and ophthalmopathy patients were treated with high-dose intravenous methylprednisolone. Prospective prediction of ophthalmopathy was tested in an independent validation cohort of approximately 19 hyperthyroidism patients and some 17 patients who later progressed to ophthalmopathy. The 100 discovery patients were randomly split 7:3 into training and test sets. Thyroid tissue and blood T-cell repertoires from six Graves' hyperthyroidism patients were also compared in the study. TCR Vbeta CDR3 sequencing of 140 or so peripheral blood samples (fewer than 45 ophthalmopathy, roughly 74 hyperthyroidism and approximately 17 progressor patients) is reported in the paper.

Hyperthyroidism patients were aged 18 to 65 years and newly diagnosed, with disease duration of less than 2 months. Any patient with an uncontrolled infection, another autoimmune disease, pregnancy or lactation was excluded. Diagnoses were established on the basis of clinical symptoms, serum thyroxine and TRAb, thyroid ultrasound, and orbital computed tomography. For progressor patients, blood was drawn at the first diagnosis of hyperthyroidism, before any ophthalmopathy symptoms had appeared. PBMCs were isolated from about 9.2 ml of fresh peripheral blood by Ficoll-Paque density gradient centrifugation. Progressor patients were defined as those initially diagnosed with Graves' hyperthyroidism in whom ophthalmopathy developed during follow-up. Trizol reagent was used to extract total RNA, and RNA quality was then checked on an Agilent 2100 Bioanalyzer. CDR1 and CDR2 were assigned from the germline V gene (reference sequence) as MNHEY and SMNVEV. V loses 7 bases at its end and J loses 8 bases; junction bases beyond the gene matches: 9. From the cysteine through the phenylalanine, the CDR3 covers 13 amino acids. The retained sequence is limited to the CDR3, 39 bases, with the frame set at the first base.

TCR beta CDR3 regions were amplified from RNA transcripts. The first round of RT-PCR for the TCR CDR3 was performed with the HTBI primer set and the Qiagen OneStep RT-PCR kit. The libraries were constructed in a second round of multiplex PCR and then size-selected and purified. Libraries were sequenced paired-end with 100 bp reads on an Illumina HiSeq2000. For the original study's pipeline: Raw data were processed with SOAPnuke, discarding reads with adapters, uncalled bases, mean Phred below 15, or no exact constant-primer or identifier match. High-quality paired reads were merged with COPE v1.2.5, and unique nucleotide sequences were defined as clonotypes. Clonotypes were aligned to IMGT TRBV, TRBD and TRBJ reference segments using MiTCR v1.1. Only V-J combinations with frequency above 0.0001, covering about 99% of repertoires, were analysed. A TCS score was defined as the ratio between F50 (clonal expansion) and ExV (chaos), using BLOSUM62-based TCRdist between CDR3 peptides within each V-J. Welch's t-statistics and random forest reduced around 550 V-J features to 13, which were used in a naive Bayes classifier (R e1071). TCRdb passed the public sequencing reads through fastp at Q25 and MiXCR, retaining productive beta sequences. Identical CDR3 proteins give one entry, which carries the most common genes and DNA. These V and J calls derive from TCRdb rather than the authors' analysis. The sample table shows nearly 600,000 distinct CDR3 sequences, and about 15% are seen once. The ten most abundant clones make up roughly 6.2% of the sample.

Ten or more counts support this clonotype. Its antigen specificity is not known. No much larger clone is present one base from it, and per-base qualities are unavailable. Points the paper makes about the study in general: In validation, the model predicted progression to ophthalmopathy a median of about 6.8 months before onset, with roughly 68% sensitivity and roughly 72% specificity. Blood samples also contained most of the expanded thyroid clonotypes (frequency above 0.001), which suggests that blood repertoires may reflect thyroid immune responses. Sample size was not statistically predetermined, and investigators were not blinded to group allocation. Ophthalmopathy was separated from stable hyperthyroidism by a 13 V-J signature model, with over 85% sensitivity and about 81% specificity obtained in cross-validation and 80%/75% obtained in testing.

The chain employs TRBV27 and TRBJ1-2; TRBD1 fits 8 bases in the junction. Sequenced sample: blood. The sequence was collected from a woman between 25 and 40 years old with Graves' hyperthyroidism that later progressed to Graves' ophthalmopathy. The CDR3 reads CASTPSRGHGYTF. The DNA sequence follows: TGTGCCAGCACCCCTAGCAGGGGGCACGGCTACACCTTC.